This T cell receptor beta chain was captured in a study of T cell responses to AZD1222 COVID-19 vaccine. Study-wide points: There were mostly white British donors and more females than males, and clonal diversity was possibly underestimated. In all cases, repertoires were sampled only after the peak T cell response.

Assay used: immunoSEQ multiplex PCR; TCRdb lists only in-frame clones, some missing. Of over 100,000 clones in the sample, about nine tenths are singletons; the top ten hold around 24%. About this clone itself: Its antigen is not identified.

V trimming: 2 bases; J trimming: 0 bases; junction bases outside the gene matches: 3. CDR1 is MNHEY and CDR2 is SMNVEV in the germline V gene (reference sequence). This CDR3 is built from 15 residues. The gene calls are TRBV27 and TRBJ1-1, with 7 nucleotides matching TRBD1. The starting material was peripheral blood, obtained on day 0 of AZD1222 vaccination. This clonotype was obtained from an adult in good health. CDR3 amino acids: CASSLMGTVNTEAFF. The CDR3 coding sequence is TGTGCCAGCAGTTTAATGGGGACAGTGAACACTGAAGCTTTCTTT.